The next 17 T cell receptor beta chains were all read from a single sample in a study of T-cell reconstitution after alpha-beta-depleted transplantation in children (dated by TCRdb to the mid-2010s). The method behind the library was PCR. The listed sequencing device is Illumina HiSeq 2500. To normalize quantification of the TCRbeta repertoire, the TCR libraries were built with molecular barcoding that relied on unique molecular identifiers. The public sequencing data were trimmed at Q25 with fastp and processed into clonotypes with MiXCR by TCRdb, which kept only in-frame beta chains. CDR3 protein sequences are deduplicated, and each keeps its most common genes and DNA. For this sample there are under 300,000 distinct CDR3 sequences; more than 7.5% appear just once. The top ten clonotypes cover approximately 4.7% of the sample. Sample: PBMCs from the stem cell graft donor, taken from the stem cell graft. These TCRs come from a human donor who donated a stem cell graft to a child with SCID.

To note about this clonotype: Because the CDR3 is missing its conserved closing phenylalanine or tryptophan, this is likely a read error. This chain connects TRBV20-1 to TRBJ1-1; 10 bases align to TRBD1. From germline, CDR1 is DFQATT and CDR2 SNEGSKA (reference sequence). Germline trimming cut 6 bases from V and 5 bases from J; bases unmatched to any gene: 9. The CDR3 sequence is 14 residues long. The CDR3: CSAKNRDRGTEAFS. The CDR3 DNA sequence: TGCAGTGCCAAGAACCGGGACAGGGGAACTGAAGCTTTCTCT.

This clonotype was detected many times. The rearrangement uses TRBV4-3 and TRBJ1-2; D gene ambiguous. This CDR3 has 14 amino acids. The V end lost 0 bases, the J end lost 4 bases, and 9 bases lay between the germline ends. CDR1 is LGHNA and CDR2 is YSLEER in the germline V gene. CDR3 bases: TGCGCCAGCAGCCAAGATCTGGGGATCTATGGCTACACCTTC. This translates into CASSQDLGIYGYTF.

This chain joins TRBV20-1 and TRBJ2-3; 7 bases line up with TRBD2. The CDR3 is 17 residues long. The V gene end was trimmed by 1 base and the J gene end by 0 bases; junction bases not matched to a gene: 10. Germline CDR1 is DFQATT and CDR2 is SNEGSKA (reference sequence). The DNA for the CDR3 is TGCAGTGCTAGAGGGCCCCTAGCGGAGAAAAGCACAGATACGCAGTATTTT. Protein sequence: CSARGPLAEKSTDTQYF.

The table lists this clonotype with many counts. V is TRBV24-1 and J is TRBJ2-1; 11 bases map to TRBD2. This CDR3 comprises 15 residues. Germline V gene sequence: CDR1 KGHDR, CDR2 SFDVKD. The J segment lost 13 bases and the V segment lost 5 bases, leaving 12 bases of the junction unmatched. Here the CDR3 reads CATSVAGGQSARQFF. DNA of the CDR3: TGTGCCACCAGTGTAGCGGGGGGGCAATCCGCAAGACAGTTCTTC.

The rearrangement links TRBV7-2 to TRBJ1-1; D ambiguous. This CDR3 spans 14 amino acids. Trimming cost V 1 base and J 5 bases, with 11 bases left between them. In germline, CDR1 is SGHTA, CDR2 FQGNSA. The CDR3, as DNA: TGTGCCAGCAGCTTAGTGCGAGGAAGGACTGAAGCTTTCTTT. It specifies CASSLVRGRTEAFF.

This clonotype was detected ten times or more. V gene TRBV5-1 combines with J gene TRBJ1-2; D is unresolved. Per the germline V gene, CDR1 is SGHRS and CDR2 is YFSETQ. Trimming pared 3 bases from V and 3 bases from J, leaving 21 bases between. The CDR3 contains 17 residues. Written as DNA, the CDR3 is TGCGCCAGCAGCTGGGAGGTTCATCCTACCGGGGACTATGGCTACACCTTC. Its translation: CASSWEVHPTGDYGYTF.

This clonotype was counted at least ten times. V usage is TRBV20-1 and J usage is TRBJ1-2; possible D gene TRBD1, 6 bases. V was cut by 0 bases and J by 5 bases, with 13 bases left in between. This CDR3 contains 14 residues. CDR1 and CDR2 (germline): DFQATT, SNEGSKA (reference sequence). CDR3 nucleotide sequence: TGCAGTGCTAGAGATCGCGGCAGGGGTTATGGCTACACCTTC. As protein: CSARDRGRGYGYTF.

This clonotype was observed at least ten times. The chain employs TRBV21-1 and TRBJ2-3. TRBV21-1 is a known pseudogene. The CDR3 runs to 13 residues. The CDR3 DNA reads TGTGCCAGCAGCCGGACTAGTTCAGATACGCAGTATTTT. Amino acid sequence: CASSRTSSDTQYF.

On this clonotype: A much larger clone is a single base away; this may be a read error. The J gene is TRBJ1-2, the V gene TRBV24-1; no firm D call. The CDR3 is 15 amino acids. Germline CDR1 KGHDR, CDR2 SFDVKD. CDR3 sequence: CATSDFWVTNYGDTF. CDR3 sequence (DNA): TGTGCCACCAGTGATTTCTGGGTTACTAACTATGGCGACACCTTC.

This clonotype was counted many times. This chain joins TRBV18 and TRBJ2-7; D remains ambiguous. The V gene lost 3 bases and the J gene lost 12 bases, with 15 bases spanning the gap. Germline V lookup: CDR1 KGHSH, CDR2 LQKENI. The CDR3 contains 12 residues. The CDR3 nucleotides are TGTGCCAGCTCACCGGGCAGCGCGGTTTTGTACTTC. Translation: CASSPGSAVLYF. The full variable domain, with the rest looked up from reference TRBV18 and TRBJ2-7, is NAGVMQNPRHLVRRRGQEARLRCSPMKGHSHVYWYRQLPEEGLKFMVYLQKENIIDESGMPKERFSAEFPKEGPSILRIQQVVRGDSAAYFCASSPGSAVLYFGPGTRLTVT.

This chain joins TRBV6-5 and TRBJ2-4; TRBD2 aligns across 8 bases. The germline CDR1 and CDR2 sequences are MNHEY and SVGAGI. J was trimmed by 0 bases and V by 7 bases; bases with no gene match: 14. This CDR3 spans 18 amino acids. The CDR3 region is CASNYGGALMAAKNIQYF. The CDR3, as DNA: TGTGCCAGCAACTACGGGGGGGCCCTAATGGCAGCCAAAAACATTCAGTACTTC.

This clonotype was observed at least ten times. The rearrangement joins TRBV24-1 to TRBJ2-3; no clear D gene. Germline V gene sequence: CDR1 KGHDR, CDR2 SFDVKD. CDR3 length: 15 residues. V was pared by 5 bases and J by 0 bases, with 11 bases between. CDR3 in amino acids: CATSVVVASTDTQYF. The CDR3 nucleotides read TGTGCCACCAGTGTGGTGGTAGCTAGCACAGATACGCAGTATTTT.

This clonotype was recorded at least ten times. This sequence joins TRBV5-1 and TRBJ1-1, with D uncertain. Germline lookup yields CDR1 SGHRS and CDR2 YFSETQ. Trimming cost V 4 bases and J 0 bases, with 7 bases left between them. The CDR3 has 13 residues. DNA for the CDR3: TGCGCCAGCAGCGGTCAGCTGAACACTGAAGCTTTCTTT. As protein: CASSGQLNTEAFF.

Worth noting for this clonotype: One end of the junction is discordant with germline, which a read error may explain. J is TRBJ2-7 and V is TRBV5-1, with no clear D. The CDR3 loop spans 11 amino acids. Germline V gene data show CDR1 as SGHRS and CDR2 as YFSETQ. The CDR3 is CVSSPSYEQYF. The CDR3 region has the DNA TGCGTCAGCAGCCCCTCATACGAGCAGTACTTC. The full variable domain, in which reference TRBV5-1 and TRBJ2-7 provide the parts outside the CDR3, is KAGVTQTPRYLIKTRGQQVTLSCSPISGHRSVSWYQQTPGQGLQFLFEYFSETQRNKGNFPGRFSGRQFSNSRSEMNVSTLELGDSALYLCVSSPSYEQYFGPGTRLTVT.

The chain employs TRBV10-3 and TRBJ2-7; TRBD1 aligns across 10 bases. CDR3 size: 14 residues. Trimming at V came to 4 bases and at J to 3 bases, leaving 3 bases not matched to a gene. Germline-derived CDR1 and CDR2 are ENHRY and SYGVKD. Here the CDR3 DNA reads TGTGCCATCAGTGGAGGGACAGGGGACTACGAGCAGTACTTC. Protein sequence: CAISGGTGDYEQYF.

This clonotype was recorded at least ten times. The chain employs TRBV27 and TRBJ2-4; D may be TRBD1 (6 bases). V shed 4 bases and J shed 1 base, with 17 bases lying between them. The CDR3 length is 17 residues. Germline V gene sequence: CDR1 MNHEY, CDR2 SMNVEV (reference sequence). The CDR3 DNA follows: TGTGCCAGCAGTTCAGGACAAGAGGGGGTGGCCAAAAACATTCAGTACTTC. Translated, it gives CASSSGQEGVAKNIQYF.

This clonotype was counted many times. This chain joins TRBV11-2 and TRBJ2-7; 11 bases fit TRBD2. J was trimmed by 2 bases and V by 4 bases; bases with no gene match: 16. The CDR3 consists of 19 residues. Germline lookup yields CDR1 SGHAT and CDR2 FQNNGV. The DNA of the CDR3 is TGTGCCAGCAGCTCCTCTCCGTTGAACCTAGCGGGGGGACCCTACGAGCAGTACTTC. Residues: CASSSSPLNLAGGPYEQYF.